These 8 T cell receptor beta chains were sequenced from one sample in a study of OX40 agonist ivuxolimab in advanced cancers. Sequencing was performed with immunoSEQ multiplex PCR; in TCRdb, only in-frame clones are kept and a portion is missing. There are roughly 80,000 clones in the sample; about 93% occur only once, and less than 8% lies in the top ten. The sequences come from CD4+ or CD8+ T cells sorted from blood, collected in a trial of the OX40 agonist ivuxolimab. Receptors originate from an adult with an advanced solid tumor such as melanoma, head and neck, liver or kidney cancer.

V and J are TRBV27 and TRBJ1-1, with TRBD1 matching over 10 bases. The germline V gene encodes CDR1 MNHEY and CDR2 SMNVEV (reference sequence). After removal of 6 bases from V and 3 bases from J, the junction contained 1 base not matched to a gene. The CDR3 loop spans 13 amino acids. In DNA form, the CDR3 reads TGTGCCAGCAGGGACAGGGGGGACACTGAAGCTTTCTTT. Its translation: CASRDRGDTEAFF.

The chain recombines TRBV27 with TRBJ2-7, with TRBD2 matching 9 bases. The CDR3 spans 14 residues. Germline trimming cut 5 bases from V and 4 bases from J; bases unmatched to any gene: 6. The germline V gene encodes CDR1 MNHEY and CDR2 SMNVEV (reference sequence). CDR3 amino acids: CASSLAGPLYEQYF. Here the CDR3 DNA reads TGTGCCAGCAGTCTAGCGGGGCCCCTTTACGAGCAGTACTTC.

The CDR3 sequence: CASITGSYSGANVLTF. Here the CDR3 DNA reads TGTGCCAGCATCACCGGGAGCTACTCTGGGGCCAACGTCCTGACTTTC. The chain employs TRBV27 and TRBJ2-6; D might be TRBD2 (6 bases). The CDR3 totals 16 residues. V lost 7 bases and J lost 0, with 13 bases in between. The germline V gene encodes CDR1 MNHEY and CDR2 SMNVEV (reference sequence).

The CDR3 reads CASTFSGTSGPYEQYF. CDR3 DNA: TGTGCCAGCACCTTTTCCGGGACTAGCGGTCCCTACGAGCAGTACTTC. The J gene is TRBJ2-7, the V gene TRBV27; TRBD2 aligns across 11 bases. This CDR3 spans 16 amino acids. CDR1 is MNHEY and CDR2 is SMNVEV in the germline V gene (reference sequence). V lost 7 bases, J lost 2 bases, and 10 bases stayed unmatched.

This sequence joins TRBV19 and TRBJ2-6; D not resolved. V dropped 0 bases and J dropped 2 bases, with 8 bases sitting between them. Germline CDR1 reads LNHDA; CDR2 reads SQIVND (reference sequence). The CDR3 totals 16 residues. The CDR3 coding sequence is TGTGCCAGTAGTATAGATGTCCGAGCTGGGGCCAACGTCCTGACTTTC. Encoded protein: CASSIDVRAGANVLTF.

The CDR3 bases are TGCGCCAGCAGCCCTGACAGGGTTGGCGACTACAATGAGCAGTTCTTC. This sequence encodes CASSPDRVGDYNEQFF. The gene calls are TRBV5-1 and TRBJ2-1; TRBD1 matches 7 bases. V gave up 4 bases and J gave up 3 bases; unmatched junction bases: 10. From germline, CDR1 is SGHRS and CDR2 YFSETQ. This CDR3 is 16 amino acids long.

This chain uses TRBV6-5 with TRBJ2-2; TRBD2 is a possible D gene (6 bases). Trimming pared 5 bases from V and 2 bases from J, leaving 12 bases between. The CDR3 contains 15 residues. Germline CDR1 is MNHEY and CDR2 is SVGAGI. The CDR3 loop reads CASSHIAENTGELFF. Here the CDR3 DNA reads TGTGCCAGCAGTCACATAGCGGAAAACACCGGGGAGCTGTTTTTT.

The rearrangement uses TRBV4-3 and TRBJ1-3; the D is unclear. V lost 4 bases and J 7 bases, leaving 23 bases between the germline ends. Germline V lookup: CDR1 LGHNA, CDR2 YSLEER. The CDR3 contains 17 residues. CDR3 sequence: CASSPFASLEPGNTIYF. The CDR3 nucleotides read TGCGCCAGCAGCCCTTTCGCCTCCCTCGAGCCGGGGAACACCATATATTTT.